These T cell receptor beta chains were read from a single sample in a study of blood T cell repertoires in COVID-19. TCRdb's table, derived via immunoSEQ multiplex PCR, lists solely in-frame clones and lacks some. The sample includes a few hundred thousand clones, 86% of them seen just once. The source material was PBMCs or T cells enriched from blood (not recorded which). The receptors shown here come from a woman between 18 and 29 years old who had recovered from COVID-19. Each CDR3 is given with its conserved first and last residue. D genes are given only for firm matches. The listing skips clone size in some rows; elsewhere it reads once, few, many or a size class.

V,J,size,D,CDR3,DNA
TRBV6-1,TRBJ2-7,once,TRBD1,CASSEAGTGLYEQYF,TGTGCCAGCAGTGAAGCGGGGACAGGGCTCTACGAGCAGTACTTC
TRBV7-3,TRBJ2-2,.,TRBD2,CASSLNSGRTGELFF,TGTGCCAGCAGCTTGAATAGCGGGAGAACCGGGGAGCTGTTTTTT
TRBV19,TRBJ1-2,few,.,CASSIVGDLNYGYTF,TGTGCCAGTAGTATCGTCGGAGACCTTAACTATGGCTACACCTTC
TRBV7-9,TRBJ1-1,.,TRBD1,CASSSDRVLNTEAFF,TGTGCCAGCAGCTCCGACAGGGTCTTGAACACTGAAGCTTTCTTT
TRBV11-2,TRBJ2-3,once,TRBD2,CASSRGADTQYF,TGTGCCAGCAGTCGGGGGGCAGATACGCAGTATTTT
TRBV13,TRBJ2-7,once,.,CASSFNSGTTYEQYF,TGTGCCAGCAGCTTTAATAGCGGAACTACCTACGAGCAGTACTTC
TRBV11-1,TRBJ1-2,.,.,CASSLSEGDYGYTF,TGTGCCAGCAGCTTATCGGAGGGAGACTATGGCTACACCTTC
TRBV18,TRBJ1-3,.,.,CASSQGMTATGNTIYF,TGTGCCAGCTCACAAGGGATGACAGCAACTGGAAACACCATATATTTT
TRBV9,TRBJ2-1,.,.,CASSVGGQVVAGEQFF,TGTGCCAGCAGCGTAGGTGGTCAGGTCGTGGCGGGAGAGCAGTTCTTC
TRBV4-1,TRBJ2-7,.,TRBD2,CASSQTSGRLSYEQYF,TGCGCCAGCAGCCAGACTAGCGGGAGATTATCCTACGAGCAGTACTTC